The T cell receptor beta chain described here comes from a study of cytomegalovirus exposure and HLA in healthy donors (dated by TCRdb to about 2017). Background for the entire study: According to a later analysis, the roughly 130 validation repertoires were produced on the same platform as the 700 or so repertoires of the first cohort. The study aimed to test whether cataloging public T cell receptors could reveal signatures of past pathogen exposure. Besides the first cohort of roughly 700 subjects, a separate validation cohort made up of around 120 different subjects was used. High-throughput TCR immunosequencing, statistical association of individual TCRs with disease status, and machine learning were combined to predict cytomegalovirus infection status. General conclusions and limits of the study: All 120 or so repertoires were used to score co-occurrence in the validation cohort in a later analysis, because that analysis had no HLA typing for the cohort. In vitro tests confirmed that a few of the cytomegalovirus-associated TCR beta chains recognize cytomegalovirus antigens. Subsequent analysis determined that TCRs grouped into clusters in the first cohort also showed a tendency toward co-occurrence across the roughly 110 validation repertoires, and 85% to 95% of cluster scores exceeded 0. It was suggested by the authors that the approach could potentially be generalized to other disease states and immunological phenotypes. The classifier was reported to diagnose cytomegalovirus status with high specificity and sensitivity in both the original cohort and the validation cohort. In the study, some 160 TCR beta chains were listed as associated with cytomegalovirus. While some public TCRs were present in many individuals, most TCR sequences turned up only very rarely across donors.

A word on this clone: Which antigen it targets is not known. Per-nucleotide qualities are absent, and no much larger clonotype sits a single base away.

V is shortened by 0 bases, J by 5 bases, and the region joining them spans 7 bases. CDR1 MNHEY and CDR2 SMNVEV were looked up in the germline V gene (reference sequence). There are 14 amino acids in the CDR3, from cysteine to phenylalanine inclusive. Only the CDR3 DNA is retained, 42 bases long and in frame from the first base. The donors were included in the validation cohort of approximately 120 subjects, a group kept apart from the roughly 730-subject first cohort. Library preparation was by the immunoSEQ multiplex PCR assay. On the study's bioinformatics: A statistical classification framework was built to diagnose cytomegalovirus status from the catalog of TCR beta chain sequences. TCRdb mirrors the immuneACCESS table, restricted to in-frame sequences. Some clones are absent from its copies; in checked studies, under half trace to an unresolved V gene, and the reason for the others is unknown. That table furnishes V, J and clone size, whereas the DNA furnished D and trimming. Here the sample has fewer than 60,000 clones; 93% occur a single time. Jointly, the top ten make up around 1.7% of the sample.

The sequenced sample was PBMCs. This chain joins TRBV27 to TRBJ2-2; the D gene remains uncertain. This clonotype originated in a woman under 30 in good health and CMV-seropositive. The DNA sequence reads TGTGCCAGCAGTTTATCGGCATCTACCGGGGAGCTGTTTTTT. This yields the protein CASSLSASTGELFF.